Included here is one T cell receptor beta chain sequence, with context. Its antigen remains undetermined. The sample holds no much larger clone one base away, and base qualities are not on file. V sheds 8 bases and J sheds 2 bases, leaving 10 bases between their ends. The germline V gene specifies SGHRS as CDR1 and YFSETQ as CDR2. The CDR3 goes from the cysteine to the phenylalanine over 13 residues. CDR3 DNA only is kept here, 39 bases in frame from base 1. This sample is part of a study of blood T cell repertoires in COVID-19 (TCRdb year 2020). Background on the whole study: Collaborator samples came from the United States, Italy and Spain and covered acute and convalescent phases of COVID-19. The material from the prospective study consisted of cDNA or gDNA derived from T cells, B-cell-depleted T cells, or PBMCs. Subjects who had been exposed to COVID-19, were actively infected with it, or had recovered from it provided the deeply sampled blood TCRbeta repertoires that made up the dataset. The repertoires were released in a freely available public database intended as a resource for research on the immune response to SARS-CoV-2. The samples were drawn from the first 160 participants of the ongoing ImmuneRACE study and from 950 to 1,500 subjects provided by 6 global collaborators. Sample metadata almost always included a de-identified subject ID, COVID-19 status, age in years and sex. Where available, HLA class I and class II types were obtained from metadata supplied by the sample provider rather than from assay-based typing.

The immunoSEQ Assay, a bias-controlled multiplex PCR, was used to amplify TCRbeta CDR3 regions from genomic DNA. Concerning the study's data processing: Within the assay, amplification of reference gene primers was used to estimate how many nucleated cells each sample contained. To quantify the absolute abundance of each unique TCRbeta CDR3 rearrangement, sequence reads were collapsed and filtered. Productive Simpson clonality was computed per sample as the square root of Simpson's diversity index over productive rearrangements. TCRdb took this table from immuneACCESS and kept in-frame rearrangements with V and J called. Such tables lack part of the clones; where checked against another copy, unresolved V genes explain under half of the gap, and the rest is unexplained. The V and J calls and clone size are taken from that table; D and trimming were inferred from the DNA. For this sample there are about 46,000 clones; roughly four fifths appear just once. The ten largest clones represent 7.4% of the sample.

The collaborating institutions used their own protocols to collect whole blood in K2EDTA tubes. Collaborator samples were shipped for TCRbeta analysis as frozen whole blood, isolated PBMCs, or DNA extracted from either sample type. Study-wide conclusions, independent of this receptor: The quantity of clinical and demographic metadata differed by source and by participant and was supplied without curation.

The chain employs TRBV5-1 and TRBJ1-4; D gene: possibly TRBD1, on 5 matching bases. The specimen sequenced was peripheral blood. This receptor was taken from a man aged 55 to 70 with active COVID-19. For the CDR3, the sequence is CASRQLTNEKLFF. The DNA sequence is as follows: TGCGCCAGTAGACAGCTTACTAATGAAAAACTGTTTTTT.